One sample yielded the 18 T cell receptor beta chains listed below, sequenced in a study of blood T cell repertoires in COVID-19 (dated by TCRdb to 2019 to 2021). The library was produced with the immunoSEQ multiplex PCR assay. Held by TCRdb, this immuneACCESS table contains in-frame sequences only and omits some clones. Under half of the omission traces to an unresolved V gene where checked; the cause of the rest is unknown. The sample table lists around 280,000 clones, approximately 86% of them with a count of one. The ten largest account for 2% to 2.5% of the sample. The sequencing input was peripheral blood. The receptors were sampled from a woman aged 25 to 39 who had recovered from COVID-19.

The rearrangement uses TRBV19 and TRBJ2-3, with 10 bases fitting TRBD2. V was pared by 3 bases and J by 5 bases, with 8 bases of the junction left unmatched. The CDR3 consists of 16 residues. Germline loops: CDR1 LNHDA, CDR2 SQIVND (reference sequence). The CDR3 sequence is CASSISSGRGRDTQYF. For the CDR3, the DNA is TGTGCCAGTAGTATCTCGAGCGGGAGGGGTAGAGATACGCAGTATTTT.

The V and J genes are TRBV3-1 (or the pseudogene TRBV3-2) and TRBJ2-7; a weak D match, TRBD2 (7 bases). Per germline, CDR1 LGHDT and CDR2 YNNKEL (reference sequence). V lost 1 base to trimming and J lost 6 bases, with 10 bases between them. The length of the CDR3 is 13 residues. CDR3 nucleotide sequence: TGTGCCAGCAGCCAAGGGGGAGGGGGCGAGCAGTACTTC. This encodes CASSQGGGGEQYF.

The sample holds one count of this clone. The CDR3 coding sequence is TGCGCCAGCAGCTTCAGGGAGAACACTGAAGCTTTCTTT. Protein: CASSFRENTEAFF. This chain connects TRBV5-1 to TRBJ1-1; D possibly corresponds to TRBD1 (5 bases). Germline V gene data show CDR1 as SGHRS and CDR2 as YFSETQ. V was shortened by 2 bases and J by 1 base, with 6 bases between the two germline ends. The CDR3 extends over 13 amino acids.

The rearrangement joins TRBV28 to TRBJ1-5; D is undetermined. CDR1 MDHEN and CDR2 SYDVKM come from the germline V gene. The CDR3 consists of 14 residues. The ends were cut back, 4 bases at V and 0 bases at J, with 7 bases in the middle. CDR3 amino acids: CASSSTYSNQPQHF. In nucleotides, the CDR3 is TGTGCCAGCAGTTCTACGTATAGCAATCAGCCCCAGCATTTT. The full variable domain, its missing parts supplied by reference TRBV28 and TRBJ1-5, is DVKVTQSSRYLVKRTGEKVFLECVQDMDHENMFWYRQDPGLGLRLIYFSYDVKMKEKGDIPEGYSVSREKKERFSLILESASTNQTSMYLCASSSTYSNQPQHFGDGTRLSIL.

The table lists this clone with a few counts. This chain uses TRBV5-6 with TRBJ1-2; no clear D gene. This CDR3 region has 13 residues. The V and J ends lost 0 bases and 4 bases respectively, with 7 bases between them. Per the germline V gene, CDR1 is SGHDT and CDR2 is YYEEEE. The chain's CDR3 is CASSLGEVYGYTF. CDR3 DNA: TGTGCCAGCAGCTTGGGGGAGGTCTATGGCTACACCTTC.

The V call is TRBV29-1, the J call TRBJ2-4; perhaps TRBD2 as D (5 bases). Trimming took off 4 bases at V and 1 base at J, with 8 bases between the two ends. Germline V CDR1 and CDR2: SQVTM, ANQGSEA. The CDR3 runs to 13 residues. The CDR3 region is CSVAGMAKNIQYF. The CDR3 region has the DNA TGCAGCGTTGCGGGGATGGCCAAAAACATTCAGTACTTC.

The chain recombines TRBV19 with TRBJ2-7; D is perhaps TRBD1 (6 bases). Germline CDR1 is LNHDA and CDR2 is SQIVND (reference sequence). This CDR3 has 15 amino acids. The V end was cut by 4 bases, the J end by 3 bases, with 16 bases between. CDR3 coding DNA: TGTGCCAGTAGTAGCCCGCAGACAGGTAACTACGAGCAGTACTTC. Encoded protein: CASSSPQTGNYEQYF.

This chain connects TRBV5-4 to TRBJ2-1, with 7 nucleotides matching TRBD2. The CDR3 consists of 17 residues. The trim removed 5 bases at V and 4 bases at J, leaving 15 bases unmatched. Germline V gene data show CDR1 as SGHNT and CDR2 as YYREEE (reference sequence). The CDR3 reads CASRDFSGILNYNEQFF. CDR3 DNA sequence: TGTGCCAGCAGGGACTTCAGCGGGATCTTGAATTACAATGAGCAGTTCTTC.

In the case of this clone: Mismatch with germline at one junction end may stem from a read error. V usage is TRBV4-3 and J usage is TRBJ2-1, with TRBD2 matching over 11 bases. The CDR3 spans 13 residues. Germline V gene sequence: CDR1 LGHNA, CDR2 YSLEER. The CDR3 reads CASSQQRLAGRLF. The CDR3 DNA follows: TGCGCCAGCAGCCAACAAAGACTAGCGGGACGTCTCTTC.

J is TRBJ2-5 and V is TRBV5-4; a possible D gene is TRBD2 (5 bases). Per the germline V gene, CDR1 is SGHNT and CDR2 is YYREEE (reference sequence). V was cut by 4 bases and J by 5 bases, with 12 bases left in between. The CDR3 length is 13 residues. For the CDR3, the DNA is TGTGCCAGCAGCGGCCGGGATTCCGAGACCCAGTACTTC. Residues: CASSGRDSETQYF.

This chain uses TRBV28 with TRBJ2-7, with TRBD1 matching 9 bases. CDR1 MDHEN and CDR2 SYDVKM come from the germline V gene. The CDR3 totals 15 residues. The junction had 10 bases not matched to a gene; V was cut back by 3 bases and J by 7 bases. CDR3 sequence: CASSLAGQGTREQYF. The CDR3 DNA sequence: TGTGCCAGCAGTTTGGCCGGACAGGGGACGCGGGAGCAGTACTTC.

The gene calls are TRBV12-1 and TRBJ1-5. TRBV12-1 represents a pseudogene. The length of the CDR3 is 15 residues. The CDR3 nucleotides are TGTGCCAGCAGCAGGAGGGAACGGGGCAATCAGCCCCAGCATTTT. It encodes CASSRRERGNQPQHF.

This clone showed up just a few times. CDR3 in amino acids: CSASEPGADNSPLHF. The CDR3 DNA follows: TGCAGTGCTAGTGAACCAGGTGCTGATAATTCACCCCTCCACTTT. The V call is TRBV20-1, the J call TRBJ1-6, with unresolved D. CDR3 size: 15 residues. The germline CDR1 and CDR2 sequences are DFQATT and SNEGSKA (reference sequence). The V and J ends lost 3 bases and 5 bases respectively, with 14 bases between them.

The gene calls are TRBV28 and TRBJ2-5, with 8 bases lining up with TRBD1. Germline CDR1 is MDHEN and CDR2 is SYDVKM. J lost 2 bases, V lost 2 bases, and 7 bases had no gene match. The CDR3 extends over 16 amino acids. DNA of the CDR3: TGTGCCAGCAGTTTAAACCCCAGGGGGCAACAAGAGACCCAGTACTTC. Its translation is CASSLNPRGQQETQYF. The whole variable domain, remainder taken from reference TRBV28 and TRBJ2-5, is DVKVTQSSRYLVKRTGEKVFLECVQDMDHENMFWYRQDPGLGLRLIYFSYDVKMKEKGDIPEGYSVSREKKERFSLILESASTNQTSMYLCASSLNPRGQQETQYFGPGTRLLVL.

This sequence joins TRBV27 and TRBJ2-1, with 7 bases fitting TRBD2. The CDR3 totals 15 residues. Trimming removed 0 bases from V and 4 bases from J; junction bases left unmatched: 3. CDR1 MNHEY and CDR2 SMNVEV come from the germline V gene (reference sequence). CDR3 residues: CASSLSSGLYNEQFF. In DNA form, the CDR3 reads TGTGCCAGCAGTTTATCTAGCGGGTTATACAATGAGCAGTTCTTC.

The rearrangement links TRBV9 to TRBJ2-7, with D tentatively TRBD2 (5 bases). Germline CDR1 SGDLS, CDR2 YYNGEE. V lost 4 bases and J 5 bases, leaving 10 bases between the germline ends. The CDR3 totals 12 residues. The CDR3 coding sequence is TGTGCCAGCAGCCCGTTCGGGAACGAGCAGTACTTC. This sequence encodes CASSPFGNEQYF.

J is TRBJ2-2 and V is TRBV28, with 10 positions matching TRBD2. Germline CDR1 and CDR2: MDHEN and SYDVKM. The CDR3 runs to 17 residues. The J segment lost 5 bases and the V segment lost 1 base, leaving 7 bases of the junction unmatched. Here the CDR3 reads CASSLFRAGGLTGELFF. The CDR3 coding sequence is TGTGCCAGCAGTTTATTCCGAGCGGGAGGGTTAACCGGGGAGCTGTTTTTT. Looking up the rest from reference TRBV28 and TRBJ2-2 gives the full variable domain: DVKVTQSSRYLVKRTGEKVFLECVQDMDHENMFWYRQDPGLGLRLIYFSYDVKMKEKGDIPEGYSVSREKKERFSLILESASTNQTSMYLCASSLFRAGGLTGELFFGEGSRLTVL.

The chain recombines TRBV5-1 with TRBJ2-3; 12 positions match TRBD2. This CDR3 spans 16 amino acids. The V gene's germline CDR1 is SGHRS and CDR2 YFSETQ. Germline trimming cut 7 bases from V and 0 bases from J; bases unmatched to any gene: 6. CDR3 nucleotides: TGCGCCAGCCGCTCGACTAGCGGGAGTAGCACAGATACGCAGTATTTT. It translates to CASRSTSGSSTDTQYF.